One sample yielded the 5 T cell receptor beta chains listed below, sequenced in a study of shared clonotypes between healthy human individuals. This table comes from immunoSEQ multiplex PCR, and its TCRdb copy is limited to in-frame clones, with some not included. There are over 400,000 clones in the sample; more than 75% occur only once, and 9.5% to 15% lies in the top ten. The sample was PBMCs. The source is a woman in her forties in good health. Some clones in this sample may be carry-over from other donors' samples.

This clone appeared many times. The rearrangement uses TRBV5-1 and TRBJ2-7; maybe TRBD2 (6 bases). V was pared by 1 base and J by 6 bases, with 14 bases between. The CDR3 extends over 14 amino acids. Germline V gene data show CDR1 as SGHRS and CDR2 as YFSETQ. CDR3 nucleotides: TGCGCCAGCAGCTTGTTCGGGGAGGCGGGCGAGCAGTACTTC. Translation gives CASSLFGEAGEQYF.

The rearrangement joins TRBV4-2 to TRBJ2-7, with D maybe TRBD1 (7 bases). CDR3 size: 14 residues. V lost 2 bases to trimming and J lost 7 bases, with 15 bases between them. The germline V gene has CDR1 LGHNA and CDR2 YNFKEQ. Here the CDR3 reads CASSQTRGVREQYF. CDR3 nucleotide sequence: TGTGCCAGCAGCCAAACCAGGGGGGTACGGGAGCAGTACTTC.

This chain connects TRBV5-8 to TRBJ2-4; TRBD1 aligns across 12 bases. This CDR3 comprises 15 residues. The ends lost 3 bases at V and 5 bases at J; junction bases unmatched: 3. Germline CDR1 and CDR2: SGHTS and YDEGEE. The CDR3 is CASSSGTGGQNIQYF. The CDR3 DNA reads TGTGCCAGCAGCTCGGGGACAGGGGGCCAAAACATTCAGTACTTC. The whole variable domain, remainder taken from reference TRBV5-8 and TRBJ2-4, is EAGVTQSPTHLIKTRGQQATLRCSPISGHTSVYWYQQALGLGLQFLLWYDEGEERNRGNFPPRFSGRQFPNYSSELNVNALELEDSALYLCASSSGTGGQNIQYFGAGTRLSVL.

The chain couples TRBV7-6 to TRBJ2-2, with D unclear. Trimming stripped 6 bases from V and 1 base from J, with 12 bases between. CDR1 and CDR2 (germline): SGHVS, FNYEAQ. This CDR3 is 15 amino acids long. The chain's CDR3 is CASRGPLGNTGELFF. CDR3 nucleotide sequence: TGTGCCAGCAGAGGCCCCCTAGGGAACACCGGGGAGCTGTTTTTT.

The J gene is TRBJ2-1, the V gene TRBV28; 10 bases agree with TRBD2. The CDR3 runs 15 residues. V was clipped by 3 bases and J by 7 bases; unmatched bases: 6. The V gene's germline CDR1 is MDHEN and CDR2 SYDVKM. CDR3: CASSFSGRAGNEQFF. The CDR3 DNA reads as TGTGCCAGCAGTTTCAGCGGGAGGGCGGGTAATGAGCAGTTCTTC.